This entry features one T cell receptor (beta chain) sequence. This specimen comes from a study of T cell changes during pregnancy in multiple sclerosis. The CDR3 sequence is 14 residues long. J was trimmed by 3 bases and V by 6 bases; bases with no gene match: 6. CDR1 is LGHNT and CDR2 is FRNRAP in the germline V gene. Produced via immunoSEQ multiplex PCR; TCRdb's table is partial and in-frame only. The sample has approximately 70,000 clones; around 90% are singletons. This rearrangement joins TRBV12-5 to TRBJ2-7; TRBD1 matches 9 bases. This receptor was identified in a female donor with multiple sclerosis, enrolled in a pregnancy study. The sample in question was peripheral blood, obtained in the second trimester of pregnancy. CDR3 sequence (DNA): TGTGCTAGTGGACCCGGGACAGGGAACTACGAGCAGTACTTC. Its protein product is CASGPGTGNYEQYF.